Listed below are T cell receptor beta chains from one sample, sequenced in a study of shared clonotypes between healthy human individuals. Assay: immunoSEQ multiplex PCR; the TCRdb copy retains only in-frame clones and omits some. The top ten clones hold approximately 13% of a sample with 400,000 to 600,000 clones, 75% to 85% of them seen once. Sequencing was performed on PBMCs. These receptors all stem from a woman aged 40-49 years in good health. Some clones in this sample may be carry-over from other donors' samples. Each CDR3 is given with its conserved first and last residue. D genes are given only for firm matches. Not all rows give a size; the values are once, few, many and, for expanded clones, a class.

TGTGCCAGCAGTCCTTATTCGGCGGGAGGGGATGAGCAGTTCTTC	CASSPYSAGGDEQFF	TRBD2	TRBJ2-1	TRBV6-4	.
TGTGCCATCAGTGAGTCGGGACTAGCTCTCTACGAGCAGTACTTC	CAISESGLALYEQYF	TRBD2	TRBJ2-7	TRBV10-3	.
TGTGCCAGCAGCCTACTCCACCCATCCTACAATGAGCAGTTCTTC	CASSLLHPSYNEQFF	.	TRBJ2-1	TRBV27	.
TGTGCCAGCAGCTTGCACCAAAGGCAGCCCCAGCATTTT	CASSLHQRQPQHF	.	TRBJ1-5	TRBV5-6	.
TGTGCCTGGAGTGTAAACAGCAACGAAAAACTGTTTTTT	CAWSVNSNEKLFF	.	TRBJ1-4	TRBV30	many
TGTGCCTGTCAAAGCCACTATGGCTACACCTTC	CACQSHYGYTF	.	TRBJ1-2	TRBV30	.
TGTGCCAGCAGCCCGGGACAGGGGAGATCTGGGGCCAACGTCCTGACTTTC	CASSPGQGRSGANVLTF	TRBD1	TRBJ2-6	TRBV7-9	.
TGCGCCAGCAGCGTACGGGGGTATGGCTACACCTTC	CASSVRGYGYTF	.	TRBJ1-2	TRBV5-1	.
TGTGCCAGCAGCTCGCTGACTAGCGGGAACTTAAAAGCGACCCAGTACTTC	CASSSLTSGNLKATQYF	TRBD2	TRBJ2-5	TRBV7-8	.
TGTGCCAGCAGCTTGACAGACTCCTACGAGCAGTACTTC	CASSLTDSYEQYF	.	TRBJ2-7	TRBV7-9	.
TGTGCCAGCAGCCATCTACCGGGCTCTTTGGGGCGGTCGCCTAGCACAGATACGCAGTATTTT	CASSHLPGSLGRSPSTDTQYF	.	TRBJ2-3	TRBV14	.
TGCGCCAGCAGCCTGGGGACAGGGAATAACGAGCAGTACTTC	CASSLGTGNNEQYF	TRBD1	TRBJ2-7	TRBV5-1	.
TGTGCCAGCAGTCAAGACAGGGAAGGACTTACGGGCTATGGCTACACCTTC	CASSQDREGLTGYGYTF	TRBD1	TRBJ1-2	TRBV2	.
TGCGCCAGCAGCCAAGCCTCGACAGGGAACTACGAGCAGTACTTC	CASSQASTGNYEQYF	TRBD1	TRBJ2-7	TRBV4-1	.
TGTGCCGGGGGGACAGGCGCCTACGAGCAGTACTTC	CAGGTGAYEQYF	TRBD1	TRBJ2-7	TRBV2	.
TGTGCCAGCAGCCCTAGCGGGAGTCTCACCGGGGAGCTGTTTTTT	CASSPSGSLTGELFF	TRBD2	TRBJ2-2	TRBV11-2	.
TGTGCCAGCAGCCCCTTAGCGGGTGATTCAGATACGCAGTATTTT	CASSPLAGDSDTQYF	TRBD2	TRBJ2-3	TRBV13	.
TGTGCCAGCAGTCCTCCGGCAGGTTCTGGAAACACCATATATTTT	CASSPPAGSGNTIYF	.	TRBJ1-3	TRBV28	.
TGTGCCAGCTCACCAGGGACATGGAGAAACACCATATATTTT	CASSPGTWRNTIYF	.	TRBJ1-3	TRBV18	few
TGTGCCAGCAGCCAACCCGATGGAACCGGGGAGCTGTTTTTT	CASSQPDGTGELFF	.	TRBJ2-2	TRBV5-4	.
TGTGCCTGGAGACAGGGGTGGAATCAGCCCCAGCATTTT	CAWRQGWNQPQHF	TRBD1	TRBJ1-5	TRBV30	.
TGTGCCAGCAGTGGGCCCGGGCCGGGGGCGACCCAGTACTTC	CASSGPGPGATQYF	.	TRBJ2-5	TRBV28	few
TGCAGCGCTGGAGGGGGACTAGCGGAACAAGAGACCCAGTACTTC	CSAGGGLAEQETQYF	TRBD2	TRBJ2-5	TRBV29-1	.
TGCGCCAGCAGCTTGGTGGACAGCTACACTGAAGCTTTCTTT	CASSLVDSYTEAFF	.	TRBJ1-1	TRBV5-1	once
TGTGCCTGCCCGGGGGGGTTCGGTGAAAAACTGTTTTTT	CACPGGFGEKLFF	.	TRBJ1-4	TRBV30	.
TGTGCCTGGAACAAAGGTTTTCAGCCCCAGCATTTT	CAWNKGFQPQHF	.	TRBJ1-5	TRBV30	once
TGTGCCAGCAGCTTAGCAGCAGGGGGCTACACCTTC	CASSLAAGGYTF	.	TRBJ1-2	TRBV7-9	.
TGCAGTGCACCACAGGGCTACGAGCAGTACTTC	CSAPQGYEQYF	.	TRBJ2-7	TRBV20-1	once
TGTGCCAGTAGTACCGGACTAGCACTCTCCTGGGGAGATACGCAGTATTTT	CASSTGLALSWGDTQYF	TRBD2	TRBJ2-3	TRBV19	.
TGTGCCAGCAGCCGGAGCGGACTACCCCTTCTCACAGATACGCAGTATTTT	CASSRSGLPLLTDTQYF	.	TRBJ2-3	TRBV4-2	.
TGTGCCAGCAGCGGACAGGGGCGAGGATCGGCCGATTCACCCCTCCACTTT	CASSGQGRGSADSPLHF	TRBD1	TRBJ1-6	TRBV28	.
TGTGCCAGCAGTTTGTTAGCGGGAGGGGGTGAGCAGTACTTC	CASSLLAGGGEQYF	TRBD2	TRBJ2-7	TRBV28	.
TGTGCCAGCAGTTTAGGTCCTACCTACGAGCAGTACTTC	CASSLGPTYEQYF	.	TRBJ2-7	TRBV27	.
TGTGCCAGCAGTTTCCGGCGTCAGCTGTCTGGCTACACCTTC	CASSFRRQLSGYTF	.	TRBJ1-2	TRBV28	.
TGTGCCAGCAGCGCCCCGTCAGGTACAAAAGGGACTGAAGCTTTCTTT	CASSAPSGTKGTEAFF	.	TRBJ1-1	TRBV9	.
TGCGCCAGCAGCTTGGATACAGGGGGGACTGTTGCTGGAAACACCATATATTTT	CASSLDTGGTVAGNTIYF	TRBD1	TRBJ1-3	TRBV5-1	.
TGCGCCAGCAGCCAAGAGAGGAGCAGATTAAACACCGGGGAGCTGTTTTTT	CASSQERSRLNTGELFF	.	TRBJ2-2	TRBV4-3	.
TGCGCCAGCAGCAAAGGGACTAGCGGCTACGAGCAGTACTTC	CASSKGTSGYEQYF	TRBD2	TRBJ2-7	TRBV5-1	.